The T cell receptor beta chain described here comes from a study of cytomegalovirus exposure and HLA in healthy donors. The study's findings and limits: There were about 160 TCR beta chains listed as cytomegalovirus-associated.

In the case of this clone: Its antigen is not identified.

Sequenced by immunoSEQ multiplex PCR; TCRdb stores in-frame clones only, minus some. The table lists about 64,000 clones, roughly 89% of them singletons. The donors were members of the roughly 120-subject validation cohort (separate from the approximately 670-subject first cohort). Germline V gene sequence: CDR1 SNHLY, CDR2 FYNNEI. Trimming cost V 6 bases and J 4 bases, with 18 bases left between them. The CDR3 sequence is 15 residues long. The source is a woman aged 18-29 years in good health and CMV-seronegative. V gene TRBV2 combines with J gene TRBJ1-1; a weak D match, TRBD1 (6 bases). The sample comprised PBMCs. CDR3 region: CASRAGAMEGTEAFF. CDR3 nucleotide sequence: TGTGCCAGCAGGGCGGGGGCCATGGAAGGCACTGAAGCTTTCTTT.